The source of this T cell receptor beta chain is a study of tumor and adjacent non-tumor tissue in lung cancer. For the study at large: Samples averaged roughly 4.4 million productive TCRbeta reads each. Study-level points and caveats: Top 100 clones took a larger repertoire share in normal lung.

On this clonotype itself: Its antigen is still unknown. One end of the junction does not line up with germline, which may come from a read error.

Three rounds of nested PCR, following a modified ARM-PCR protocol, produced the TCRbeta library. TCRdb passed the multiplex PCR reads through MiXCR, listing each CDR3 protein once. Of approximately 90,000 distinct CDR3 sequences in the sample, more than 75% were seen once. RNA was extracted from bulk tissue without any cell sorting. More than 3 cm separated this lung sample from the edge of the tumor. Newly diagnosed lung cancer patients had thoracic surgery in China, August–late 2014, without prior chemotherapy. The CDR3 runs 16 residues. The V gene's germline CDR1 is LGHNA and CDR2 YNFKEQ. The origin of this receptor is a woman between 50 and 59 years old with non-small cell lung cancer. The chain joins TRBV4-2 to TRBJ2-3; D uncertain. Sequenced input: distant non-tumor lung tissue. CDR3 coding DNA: TGTGTCAGCAGTCCGGCACGCGAGGAGAGCACAGATACGCAGTATTTT. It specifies CVSSPAREESTDTQYF.